This T cell receptor beta chain originates from a study of beta chain features in type 1 diabetes. Study-level information: Sorted cells examined across all samples numbered some 98 million. Findings and caveats of the study: Here, the possible influence of HLA type (on TCRB rearrangement) remained unresolved. TCRB CDR3s from Type 1 diabetes patients were moderately but significantly shorter in all four CD4+ subsets.

All of the isolated RNA was reverse transcribed, so expressed TCRB transcripts were sequenced. Profiling relied on immunoSEQ multiplex PCR, and the TCRdb table lists in-frame clones only, not all of them. The sample shows 400,000 or so clones, roughly an eighth of them seen only once. Over 95% purity was reached by all sorted populations. The CDR3 loop spans 16 amino acids. V was clipped by 0 bases and J by 0 bases, with 12 bases between them. Looked up from germline, CDR1 is SGDLS and CDR2 is YYNGEE. To note about this clone: Its specificity is not known.

This chain connects TRBV9 to TRBJ2-5; no reliable D call. Sequencing used naive CD4+ T cells from blood. The clonotype originates from a woman under 30 with type 1 diabetes. In DNA, the CDR3 is TGTGCCAGCAGCGTAGCTGTGAACCGCGACCAAGAGACCCAGTACTTC. It specifies CASSVAVNRDQETQYF.